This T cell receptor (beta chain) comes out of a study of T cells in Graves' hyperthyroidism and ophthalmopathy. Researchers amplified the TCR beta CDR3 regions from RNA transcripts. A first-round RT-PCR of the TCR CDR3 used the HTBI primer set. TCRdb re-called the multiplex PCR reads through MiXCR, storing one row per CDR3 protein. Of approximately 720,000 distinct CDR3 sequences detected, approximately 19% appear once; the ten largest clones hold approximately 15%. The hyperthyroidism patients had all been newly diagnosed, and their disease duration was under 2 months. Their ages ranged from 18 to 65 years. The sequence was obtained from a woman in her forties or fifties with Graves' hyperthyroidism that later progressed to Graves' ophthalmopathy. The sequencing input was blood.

In DNA, the CDR3 is TGTGCCAGCAGCGGGGACAGGGCTAGCAATGAGCAGTTCTTC. Protein: CASSGDRASNEQFF. The chain is built from TRBV9 and TRBJ2-1; 9 nucleotides agree with TRBD1. The CDR3 is made up of 14 amino acids. Per germline, CDR1 SGDLS and CDR2 YYNGEE. J lost 6 bases, V lost 3 bases, and 4 bases had no gene match. The full variable domain, completed using reference TRBV9 and TRBJ2-1, is DSGVTQTPKHLITATGQRVTLRCSPRSGDLSVYWYQQSLDQGLQFLIQYYNGEERAKGNILERFSAQQFPDLHSELNLSSLELGDSALYFCASSGDRASNEQFFGPGTRLTVL.